This record covers a single TCR beta chain. Its antigen is still unknown. No base quality information exists; no much larger clone differs at one position. What the time point label conveys for this sample: baseline before first vaccination. Vaccinee samples were obtained from the UK trials COV001 and COV002, which included a single-blind randomized controlled phase 2/3 trial of AZD1222 (ChAdOx1 nCoV-19) in healthy adults. For TCRbeta chain sequencing, PBMC samples were collected from trial participants at day 0 and at day 28 after the second dose. This sample was included in a study of T cell responses to AZD1222 COVID-19 vaccine (dated by TCRdb to the early 2020s). About the study as a whole: AZD1222 recipients whose second dose came at about 4 weeks and those whose second dose came at about 12 weeks were combined into one group, since spike-specific TCR depth and breadth did not differ between the two schedules. Enrollment into the trials was organized by age into subgroups of 18-55, 56-69 and 70-plus years, and those subgroups contained about 160, 30 and 59 TCR-sequenced participants, respectively. A total of 240 or so trial participants underwent TCR sequencing, of whom 207 had received two doses of AZD1222 and around 25 had received two doses of the MenACWY control vaccine. What the work shows at the level of the full study, not this receptor alone: Conclusions about previously exposed vaccinees are limited because only five to seven AZD1222 recipients were SARS-CoV-2 seropositive at baseline. Vaccine-associated CD4 TCRs spanned the whole spike protein, with dominant responses in regions 160-218 and 743-854. Spike-specific TCR breadth and depth rose significantly after two AZD1222 doses compared with day 0 and with MenACWY recipients. Participants were mostly white British, with more females than males. The authors suggested clonal diversity may have been underestimated. Because no day 14 peak-response samples were available, the repertoires could be characterized only after the peak T cell response. Nearly half of unique spike-specific TCRs reportedly recognized epitopes outside regions mutated in the B.1.351 and B.1.1.7 variants. The 56-69-year group was small, and its depth increase did not reach significance, likely because of low power.

The CDR3 goes from the cysteine to the phenylalanine over 13 residues. Only the CDR3 part of the read is kept: 39 bases, read in frame from the first base. Deletion took 3 bases off V and 3 bases off J, with a span of 12 bases between the germline ends. Reading the germline V gene (reference sequence) gives CDR1 DFQATT and CDR2 SNEGSKA. The CDR3 regions of human TCRbeta chains were subjected to immunosequencing. The study's own analysis went as follows. TCRs in the repertoires were compared against a reference library of SARS-CoV-2-specific TCRs that had been generated with the MIRA antigen-specificity platform. Breadth was defined as the fraction of unique TCRs that were SARS-CoV-2-associated. Depth was defined as the fraction of total T cells that were SARS-CoV-2-associated. Each spike-specific TCR was assigned to its reactive spike region and to a CD4 or CD8 class using the MIRA data. Log10-transformed breadth and depth values were compared by one-way ANOVA with Sidak's multiple comparisons tests. Held by TCRdb, this immuneACCESS table contains in-frame sequences only and omits some clones. Under half of the omission traces to an unresolved V gene where checked; the cause of the rest is unknown. Clonal size and the V and J genes are those of that table, whereas D and trimming came from the DNA. The sample yields approximately 190,000 clones; under 95% were counted once. Approximately 0.98% of the sample is in the top ten clones.

Sequencing used peripheral blood, obtained on day 0 of AZD1222 vaccination. The rearrangement joined TRBV20-1 to TRBJ2-7; the D gene is perhaps TRBD2, from 7 matching bases. This TCR derives from an adult in good health. The CDR3 has the sequence CSASVGGGYEQYF. The nucleotides are TGCAGTGCTAGTGTGGGAGGGGGCTACGAGCAGTACTTC.